A single sample gave rise to the 14 T cell receptor beta chains below, sequenced in a study of sequential checkpoint blockade in melanoma. TCRdb keeps only in-frame clones here, not all; method: immunoSEQ multiplex PCR. Among some 10,000 clones listed, 24% were seen once. Treatment noted: randomized to nivolumab then ipilimumab (arm A) or the reverse (arm B). The sample here was tumor tissue (inferred from file names), taken from a patient given nivolumab and ipilimumab in sequence. These receptors were collected from a human donor with melanoma.

Relative to its sample, this clone is medium-sized. The gene calls are TRBV6-8 and TRBJ2-5; D not certain. The CDR3 length is 12 residues. V was shortened by 8 bases and J by 4 bases, with 11 bases between the two germline ends. From germline, CDR1 is MNHGY and CDR2 SAAAGT. The CDR3 nucleotides are TGTGCCAGCCGAGACCGCGTAGAGACCCAGTACTTC. Translated, it gives CASRDRVETQYF.

V gene TRBV19 combines with J gene TRBJ2-4; D is perhaps TRBD1 (5 bases). Trimming stripped 5 bases from V and 4 bases from J, with 9 bases between. Germline V gene data show CDR1 as LNHDA and CDR2 as SQIVND (reference sequence). The length of the CDR3 is 13 residues. The DNA for the CDR3 is TGTGCCAGTAGTCGACAGCGAAAAAACATTCAGTACTTC. Its translation is CASSRQRKNIQYF.

There are a few counts of this clone. The chain is built from TRBV7-2 and TRBJ1-2; D unclear. The CDR3 totals 14 residues. Germline loops: CDR1 SGHTA, CDR2 FQGNSA. Trimming removed 5 bases at V and 5 bases at J, with 15 bases between. The CDR3 sequence: CASSTGPGVYGYTF. DNA of the CDR3: TGTGCCAGCAGCACGGGCCCCGGGGTTTATGGCTACACCTTC.

This clone counts as medium-sized. V gene TRBV11-3 combines with J gene TRBJ2-7; 8 nucleotides align to TRBD1. Trimming at V came to 4 bases and at J to 0 bases, leaving 2 bases not matched to a gene. This CDR3 is 14 amino acids long. Germline V gene sequence: CDR1 SGHNT, CDR2 YENEEA. In DNA form, the CDR3 reads TGTGCCAGCAGCTGGCAGGGGGCCTCCTACGAGCAGTACTTC. This encodes CASSWQGASYEQYF.

This chain joins TRBV2 and TRBJ1-3; a possible D gene is TRBD1 (5 bases). The CDR3 extends over 14 amino acids. Trimming cost V 4 bases and J 0 bases, with 7 bases left between them. Germline V gene lookup returns CDR1 SNHLY and CDR2 FYNNEI. CDR3 protein: CASSGGGSGNTIYF. DNA of the CDR3: TGTGCCAGCAGTGGGGGGGGCTCTGGAAACACCATATATTTT.

This sequence joins TRBV11-3 and TRBJ2-7, with TRBD2 identical over 10 bases. Germline V gene lookup returns CDR1 SGHNT and CDR2 YENEEA. V trimming: 2 bases; J trimming: 2 bases; junction bases outside the gene matches: 0. CDR3 size: 14 residues. CDR3 in amino acids: CASSLLAGAYEQYF. CDR3 DNA sequence: TGTGCCAGCAGCTTACTAGCGGGAGCCTACGAGCAGTACTTC.

This sequence joins TRBV5-1 and TRBJ1-3; D possibly corresponds to TRBD1 (5 bases). Germline CDR1 and CDR2: SGHRS and YFSETQ. The CDR3 loop spans 16 amino acids. V was shortened by 0 bases and J by 0 bases, with 10 bases between the two germline ends. CDR3 in amino acids: CASSLGAGHSGNTIYF. In nucleotides, the CDR3 is TGCGCCAGCAGCTTGGGGGCAGGGCACTCTGGAAACACCATATATTTT.

CDR3 sequence reads: CASSLVLAGVGTDTQYF. In DNA form, the CDR3 reads TGCGCCAGCAGCTTGGTCCTAGCGGGAGTCGGCACAGATACGCAGTATTTT. V gene TRBV5-1 combines with J gene TRBJ2-3; TRBD2 aligns across 10 bases. J lost 1 base, V lost 0 bases, and 5 bases had no gene match. The CDR3 covers 17 residues. Germline V gives CDR1 SGHRS, CDR2 YFSETQ.

The rearrangement uses TRBV19 and TRBJ2-1; no definite D call. V lost 3 bases to trimming and J lost 1 base, with 13 bases between them. This CDR3 is 16 amino acids long. Germline CDR1 reads LNHDA; CDR2 reads SQIVND (reference sequence). In nucleotides, the CDR3 is TGTGCCAGTAGTATTTATAGCAGACGATCCTACAATGAGCAGTTCTTC. Translating gives CASSIYSRRSYNEQFF.

This clone was detected ten times or more. This chain uses TRBV11-3 with TRBJ2-7; TRBD1 matches 7 bases. J lost 7 bases, V lost 4 bases, and 10 bases had no gene match. From germline, CDR1 is SGHNT and CDR2 YENEEA. The CDR3 contains 14 residues. The CDR3 loop reads CASSSTGRRWEQYF. The CDR3 DNA reads TGTGCCAGCAGCTCGACAGGGCGACGGTGGGAGCAGTACTTC.

CDR3 DNA: TGTGCCTGGACCCAAGAGCCTAGCGGGAGGGCCCCGTTCTTC. Translating it yields CAWTQEPSGRAPFF. V gene TRBV30 combines with J gene TRBJ2-1; 12 bases fit TRBD2. CDR1 and CDR2 from the germline V gene are GTSNPN and SVGIG (reference sequence). V dropped 4 bases and J dropped 15; count of bases not matched to a gene: 13. There are 14 residues in the CDR3.

The J gene is TRBJ1-1, the V gene TRBV30; D is undetermined. Germline-derived CDR1 and CDR2 are GTSNPN and SVGIG (reference sequence). V was trimmed by 0 bases and J by 1 base, leaving 6 bases between them. CDR3 length: 13 amino acids. CDR3 in amino acids: CAWSVLRNTEAFF. Written as DNA, the CDR3 is TGTGCCTGGAGTGTACTCCGGAACACTGAAGCTTTCTTT.

The V call is TRBV25-1, the J call TRBJ2-7, with TRBD2 matching 7 bases. The ends lost 5 bases at V and 1 base at J; junction bases unmatched: 5. Germline V lookup: CDR1 MGHDK, CDR2 SYGVNS. The length of the CDR3 is 14 residues. CDR3 protein: CASSWGGSSYEQYF. The DNA for the CDR3 is TGTGCCAGCAGTTGGGGAGGGTCATCCTACGAGCAGTACTTC.

In its sample, this clone was seen a few times. J is TRBJ1-5 and V is TRBV9, with D hard to call. Germline CDR1 is SGDLS and CDR2 is YYNGEE. V was clipped by 5 bases and J by 4 bases, with 7 bases between them. CDR3 size: 12 residues. The CDR3 loop is CASSVGNQPQHF. CDR3 DNA sequence: TGTGCCAGCAGTGTTGGAAATCAGCCCCAGCATTTT.